This TCR beta chain was sequenced for a study of blood T cell repertoires in COVID-19. Study at large: PBMCs, B-cell-depleted T cells, or T cells were the source of the cDNA or gDNA that made up the material.

In the original analysis: By means of reference gene primer amplification, nucleated cell counts were estimated. Profiling relied on immunoSEQ multiplex PCR, and the TCRdb table lists in-frame clones only, not all of them. Clonal size and the V and J genes are those of that table, whereas D and trimming came from the DNA. The sample lists about 160,000 clones, 80% to 95% seen once, with about 4.8% in the top ten. The V gene's germline CDR1 is MNHEY and CDR2 SVGEGT. J lost 1 base, V lost 2 bases, and 4 bases had no gene match. This CDR3 contains 15 residues. This receptor was obtained from a man aged 25 to 45 with COVID-19, enrolled during active disease. The sequenced sample consisted of peripheral blood. The V gene is TRBV6-2 or TRBV6-3, the J gene TRBJ2-5, with 7 bases that match TRBD2. The CDR3 coding sequence is TGTGCCAGCAGTTACGGGACTATCCTCCAAGAGACCCAGTACTTC. Translating it yields CASSYGTILQETQYF.